These 16 T cell receptor beta chains were all obtained from the same sample, sequenced in a study of naive and memory T cell subsets. The beta constant-region primer was an equimolar mix of two oligonucleotides covering TRBC1 and TRBC2. Nested alpha and beta constant-region primers with the SP2 primer drove four PCR rounds on ligated cDNA. In TCRdb, the UMI-ligation and nested PCR reads were re-called with MiXCR into one record per CDR3 protein. The repertoire holds about 120,000 distinct CDR3 sequences, with over 30% as singletons. The sequencing input was central memory CD4+ T cells from blood. The receptors originated from a human donor in good health.

In this sample, this clonotype turned up a few times. This rearrangement joins TRBV6-6 to TRBJ1-3; a possible D gene is TRBD1 (6 bases). This CDR3 comprises 16 residues. Germline V lookup: CDR1 MNHNY, CDR2 SVGAGI (reference sequence). Between the trimmed V and J ends, which lost 5 bases and 0 bases, there was a span of 14 bases. The CDR3 sequence: CASSRGGVRSGNTIYF. As DNA, the CDR3 is TGTGCCAGCAGTCGGGGGGGCGTACGCTCTGGAAACACCATATATTTT.

The J gene is TRBJ2-7, the V gene TRBV4-3; TRBD2 aligns across 9 bases. After removal of 0 bases from V and 0 bases from J, the junction contained 9 bases not matched to a gene. The CDR3 sequence is 18 residues long. Germline CDR1 and CDR2: LGHNA and YSLEER. The CDR3 region has the DNA TGCGCCAGCAGCCAAGATTTAACCATTAGCGGGAGCTCCTACGAGCAGTACTTC. Translation: CASSQDLTISGSSYEQYF.

The CDR3 sequence is CASMGTANQPQHF. Here the CDR3 DNA reads TGTGCCAGCATGGGGACGGCGAATCAGCCCCAGCATTTT. The rearrangement uses TRBV28 and TRBJ1-5, with D possibly TRBD1 on 5 matching bases. CDR1 MDHEN and CDR2 SYDVKM come from the germline V gene. V lost 7 bases and J 4 bases, leaving 11 bases between the germline ends. The CDR3 is made up of 13 amino acids.

The chain combines TRBV20-1 with TRBJ2-4; possibly TRBD2 for D (6 bases). CDR1 is DFQATT and CDR2 is SNEGSKA in the germline V gene (reference sequence). The CDR3 is 17 residues long. Trimming removed 0 bases at V and 0 bases at J, with 15 bases between. CDR3: CSARDRWGELAKNIQYF. The CDR3, as DNA: TGCAGTGCTAGAGATCGATGGGGGGAGTTAGCCAAAAACATTCAGTACTTC.

The rearrangement uses TRBV6-2 or TRBV6-3 and TRBJ2-6, with a tentative D call TRBD1 (5 bases). This CDR3 region has 13 residues. Deletions cut 10 bases from V and 2 bases from J, with 9 bases between. From germline, CDR1 is MNHEY and CDR2 SVGEGT. The CDR3 here is CATRVTGANVLTF. The CDR3 coding sequence is TGTGCCACCAGGGTTACTGGGGCCAACGTCCTGACTTTC.

The chain couples TRBV20-1 to TRBJ1-5, with D perhaps TRBD1 (5 bases). Trimming took 0 bases from V and 6 from J, leaving 18 bases between them. The CDR3 is 16 amino acids. Germline V lookup: CDR1 DFQATT, CDR2 SNEGSKA (reference sequence). CDR3 in amino acids: CSARDNRDYQGQPQHF. The CDR3 DNA sequence: TGCAGTGCTAGAGACAACCGGGACTATCAGGGTCAGCCCCAGCATTTT.

This chain links TRBV6-6 with TRBJ2-3; no firm D call. The V end lost 4 bases, the J end lost 0 bases, and 8 bases lay between the germline ends. From germline, CDR1 is MNHNY and CDR2 SVGAGI (reference sequence). The CDR3 runs 14 residues. CDR3 in DNA: TGTGCCAGCAGTTCAAGTCGCAGCACAGATACGCAGTATTTT. Encoded protein: CASSSSRSTDTQYF.

The gene calls are TRBV12-3 or TRBV12-4 and TRBJ2-2, with 15 bases identical to TRBD2. The CDR3 runs 18 residues. The junction had 8 bases not matched to a gene; V was cut back by 4 bases and J by 5 bases. CDR3 in DNA: TGTGCCAGCAGTTCGGGACTAGCGGGAGGTTTTAGTACCGGGGAGCTGTTTTTT. It specifies CASSSGLAGGFSTGELFF.

The rearrangement joins TRBV24-1 to TRBJ2-2, with TRBD2 as a possible D gene (6 bases). Trimming took off 1 base at V and 1 base at J, with 9 bases between the two ends. CDR3 size: 16 residues. The germline V gene has CDR1 KGHDR and CDR2 SFDVKD. The CDR3: CATSDFRRENTGELFF. The CDR3 nucleotides are TGTGCCACCAGTGATTTCCGGCGGGAGAACACCGGGGAGCTGTTTTTT.

This sequence joins TRBV30 and TRBJ2-1; 10 nucleotides line up with TRBD2. The length of the CDR3 is 16 residues. V trimming: 4 bases; J trimming: 0 bases; junction bases outside the gene matches: 6. The germline gives CDR1 GTSNPN, CDR2 SVGIG (reference sequence). The CDR3 coding sequence is TGTGCCTGGATTAGGACTAGCGGATACTCCTACAATGAGCAGTTCTTC. This codes for CAWIRTSGYSYNEQFF.

This clonotype appeared many times. The chain carries TRBV7-9 and TRBJ2-7; 7 positions agree with TRBD2. The V segment lost 5 bases and the J segment 6 bases; nucleotides outside the gene matches: 19. The CDR3 length is 17 residues. Germline V lookup: CDR1 SEHNR, CDR2 FQNEAQ (reference sequence). The DNA of the CDR3 is TGTGCCAGCAGCCTCGGAGGATGGGGGGGACGCCGTCTCGAGCAGTACTTC. Protein sequence: CASSLGGWGGRRLEQYF.

The chain links TRBV2 to TRBJ2-3; 9 bases map to TRBD1. CDR3 length: 14 amino acids. Trimming cost V 6 bases and J 3 bases; bases outside gene matches: 4. Germline V gene data show CDR1 as SNHLY and CDR2 as FYNNEI. The CDR3 sequence is CASRGQGGTDTQYF. In DNA, the CDR3 is TGTGCCAGCAGGGGACAGGGTGGAACAGATACGCAGTATTTT.

This clonotype was seen ten or more times. The V and J genes are TRBV6-6 and TRBJ2-1; TRBD2 aligns across 13 bases. Germline V gives CDR1 MNHNY, CDR2 SVGAGI (reference sequence). Losses at the gene ends were 2 bases for V and 9 bases for J; bases not matched to a gene: 13. The CDR3 has 18 residues. CDR3 protein: CASSYRTSGSKRYGEQFF. The DNA for the CDR3 is TGTGCCAGCAGTTACAGGACTAGCGGGAGCAAGAGGTACGGTGAGCAGTTCTTC.

This clonotype was observed a few times. The V gene is TRBV28, the J gene TRBJ1-1; 7 nucleotides line up with TRBD1. CDR3 size: 14 residues. Germline V lookup: CDR1 MDHEN, CDR2 SYDVKM. The junction had 10 bases not matched to a gene; V was cut back by 6 bases and J by 6 bases. CDR3 residues: CASSRLTGPSEAFF. CDR3 bases: TGTGCCAGCAGCCGCCTGACAGGGCCCTCTGAAGCTTTCTTT.

This clonotype was seen a few times. The chain combines TRBV9 with TRBJ2-1; D possibly matches TRBD1 or TRBD2 (5 bases each). The CDR3 runs to 15 residues. With 4 bases removed from V and 2 bases from J, the gap between germline ends came to 13 bases. Germline lookup yields CDR1 SGDLS and CDR2 YYNGEE. In nucleotides, the CDR3 is TGTGCCAGCAGCTCTTCCGGGACGACCTACAATGAGCAGTTCTTC. Protein product: CASSSSGTTYNEQFF.

This clonotype was recorded many times. This rearrangement joins TRBV5-1 to TRBJ2-3, with 7 bases matching TRBD2. The CDR3 consists of 15 residues. Germline trimming cut 4 bases from V and 3 bases from J; bases unmatched to any gene: 8. Germline V gene sequence: CDR1 SGHRS, CDR2 YFSETQ. The CDR3 region is CASSSDGRKTDTQYF. CDR3 DNA: TGCGCCAGCAGCAGCGACGGGAGGAAAACAGATACGCAGTATTTT.